A selection of T cell receptor beta chains follows, all from one sample in a study of cytomegalovirus exposure and HLA in healthy donors. Libraries were prepared by immunoSEQ multiplex PCR; TCRdb keeps only in-frame clonotypes and omits some of them. Among some 96,000 clones, about 80% were seen once, and the ten largest hold around 7%. Sequencing input: PBMCs. Receptors were obtained from a man between 40 and 49 years old in good health and CMV-seropositive. Each CDR3 is given with its conserved first and last residue. The order of the fields is CDR3 protein, CDR3 DNA, D gene, J gene, V gene, clone size. The D gene is left open where the match is weak. Expanded clones get a size class; other rows say once, few or many, or leave the size out.

CDR3: CASSFGQGGVWNEKLFF
DNA: TGCGCCAGCAGCTTCGGACAGGGTGGGGTTTGGAATGAAAAACTGTTTTTT
D: TRBD1
J: TRBJ1-4
V: TRBV5-1
size: NA

CDR3: CASSGTSGLGEAFF
DNA: TGCGCCAGCAGTGGGACATCCGGCCTTGGGGAAGCTTTCTTT
D: NA
J: TRBJ1-1
V: TRBV10-1
size: NA

CDR3: CASSVWALGQGASEQYF
DNA: TGTGCCAGCAGCGTATGGGCCCTCGGGCAGGGGGCCTCCGAGCAGTACTTC
D: TRBD1
J: TRBJ2-7
V: TRBV9
size: NA

CDR3: CASSPGGNYGYTF
DNA: TGTGCCAGCAGCCCAGGGGGCAACTATGGCTACACCTTC
D: TRBD1
J: TRBJ1-2
V: TRBV6-5
size: NA

CDR3: CAVPGLAGGPSGDTQYF
DNA: TGTGCCGTACCGGGACTAGCGGGGGGGCCGTCCGGAGATACGCAGTATTTT
D: TRBD2
J: TRBJ2-3
V: TRBV2
size: NA

CDR3: CASSEGTGDDQPQHF
DNA: TGTGCCAGCAGCGAGGGGACAGGGGACGATCAGCCCCAGCATTTT
D: TRBD1
J: TRBJ1-5
V: TRBV5-4
size: NA

CDR3: CASTLTGVSEAFF
DNA: TGTGCCAGCACCTTGACAGGCGTCTCCGAAGCTTTCTTT
D: NA
J: TRBJ1-1
V: TRBV11-2
size: NA

CDR3: CASSTRTVANTGELFF
DNA: TGTGCCAGCAGCACCCGGACAGTCGCGAACACCGGGGAGCTGTTTTTT
D: NA
J: TRBJ2-2
V: TRBV7-9
size: NA

CDR3: CSVGGTGAGEAFF
DNA: TGCAGCGTCGGAGGGACAGGGGCGGGTGAAGCTTTCTTT
D: TRBD1
J: TRBJ1-1
V: TRBV29-1
size: NA

CDR3: CASSQADRGSDEQYF
DNA: TGTGCCAGCAGTCAAGCGGACAGGGGGAGCGACGAGCAGTACTTC
D: TRBD1
J: TRBJ2-7
V: TRBV11-1
size: NA

CDR3: CASSATGPTDTQYF
DNA: TGCGCCAGCAGCGCAACAGGGCCCACAGATACGCAGTATTTT
D: NA
J: TRBJ2-3
V: TRBV4-1
size: few

CDR3: CASSPTDPYEQYF
DNA: TGTGCCAGCAGTCCTACAGACCCCTACGAGCAGTACTTC
D: NA
J: TRBJ2-7
V: TRBV11-2
size: NA

CDR3: CASSSGQFLPYEQYF
DNA: TGTGCCAGCAGCTCGGGACAGTTTCTTCCCTACGAGCAGTACTTC
D: TRBD1
J: TRBJ2-7
V: TRBV7-8
size: NA

CDR3: CATSTTKAGGYNEQFF
DNA: TGTGCCACCAGCACTACGAAAGCGGGGGGCTACAATGAGCAGTTCTTC
D: TRBD2
J: TRBJ2-1
V: TRBV15
size: NA

CDR3: CASKAGTGYGYTF
DNA: TGTGCCAGCAAAGCGGGGACAGGCTATGGCTACACCTTC
D: TRBD1
J: TRBJ1-2
V: TRBV6-1
size: few

CDR3: CASSVRETQYF
DNA: TGTGCCAGCAGTGTACGGGAGACCCAGTACTTC
D: NA
J: TRBJ2-5
V: TRBV25-1
size: NA

CDR3: CATSRDTGGYTF
DNA: TGTGCCACCAGCAGAGATACGGGTGGCTACACCTTC
D: NA
J: TRBJ1-2
V: TRBV15
size: few